Presented here are 8 T cell receptor beta chains from one specimen sequenced in a study of cytomegalovirus exposure and HLA in healthy donors. 13 Jbeta primers and 60 Vbeta primers were used for the PCR. Profiling relied on immunoSEQ multiplex PCR, and the TCRdb table lists in-frame clones only, not all of them. The table shows about 180,000 clones, with 82% occurring only once. The specimen was PBMCs. The receptors were sampled from a man aged 35 to 55 in good health and CMV-seronegative.

The gene calls are TRBV7-9 and TRBJ2-7, with TRBD2 matching over 9 bases. The CDR3 is 15 amino acids. Germline CDR1 is SEHNR and CDR2 is FQNEAQ (reference sequence). V trimming: 4 bases; J trimming: 7 bases; junction bases outside the gene matches: 11. The CDR3 here is CASSSVSGREGEQYF. CDR3 DNA sequence: TGTGCCAGCAGCTCCGTTAGCGGGAGAGAGGGGGAGCAGTACTTC.

V and J are TRBV5-4 and TRBJ2-3; possibly TRBD2 for D (6 bases). Trimming stripped 4 bases from V and 0 bases from J, with 18 bases between. Germline-derived CDR1 and CDR2 are SGHNT and YYREEE (reference sequence). This CDR3 has 17 amino acids. The CDR3 loop is CASSRGREVKSTDTQYF. The DNA for the CDR3 is TGTGCCAGCAGCCGCGGCAGGGAGGTGAAAAGCACAGATACGCAGTATTTT.

V gene TRBV28 combines with J gene TRBJ1-1; tentative D call: TRBD1 (5 bases). V was clipped by 4 bases and J by 7 bases, with 10 bases between them. Germline CDR1 is MDHEN and CDR2 is SYDVKM. The CDR3 loop spans 12 amino acids. CDR3 bases: TGTGCCAGCAGTTCTCAGGGCGATGAAGCTTTCTTT. Protein sequence: CASSSQGDEAFF.

Regarding this clone: Other DNA sequences within the sample encode an identical CDR3. The J gene is TRBJ2-3, the V gene TRBV19; TRBD2 aligns across 9 bases. J was trimmed by 2 bases and V by 5 bases; bases with no gene match: 5. The CDR3 loop spans 15 amino acids. CDR1 and CDR2 (germline): LNHDA, SQIVND (reference sequence). The CDR3 here is CASSPGLADTDTQYF. DNA for the CDR3: TGTGCCAGTAGTCCGGGACTAGCAGACACAGATACGCAGTATTTT.

The rearrangement joins TRBV7-8 to TRBJ2-2; TRBD2 agrees at 10 bases. V shed 0 bases, J shed 0 bases, and the junction held 4 bases outside the gene matches. The CDR3 is made up of 18 amino acids. Germline-derived CDR1 and CDR2 are SGHVS and FQNEAQ. The DNA for the CDR3 is TGTGCCAGCAGCTTAGCGTCAGCGGGAGGGCCGAACACCGGGGAGCTGTTTTTT. Translated: CASSLASAGGPNTGELFF.

The chain joins TRBV27 to TRBJ2-7; 7 bases align to TRBD1. V shed 8 bases and J 8 bases; nucleotides not matched to a gene: 21. Germline V CDR1 and CDR2: MNHEY, SMNVEV (reference sequence). The CDR3 runs to 16 residues. CDR3 amino acids: CASGFSTDRRPTKQYF. CDR3 coding DNA: TGTGCCAGCGGGTTTTCAACGGACAGGCGACCTACGAAGCAGTACTTC.

In DNA, the CDR3 is TGTGCCAGCAGAGAGACAGGGTCTGGAAATCAGCCCCAGCATTTT. Protein sequence: CASRETGSGNQPQHF. The chain couples TRBV6-1 to TRBJ1-5; 7 nucleotides match TRBD1. This CDR3 region has 15 residues. Per germline, CDR1 MNHNS and CDR2 SASEGT. After removal of 6 bases from V and 4 bases from J, the junction contained 9 bases not matched to a gene.

The chain couples TRBV29-1 to TRBJ1-2; D not resolved. The CDR3 is made up of 11 amino acids. V was trimmed by 4 bases and J by 8 bases, leaving 11 bases between them. The germline CDR1 and CDR2 sequences are SQVTM and ANQGSEA. The CDR3 loop reads CSVALTGGYTF. CDR3 coding DNA: TGCAGCGTTGCTCTTACGGGGGGCTACACCTTC.